What follows describes a single T cell receptor beta chain. The antigen it binds to is not known. Within one base of it there is no much larger clone, and no base qualities were kept. The data stem from a study of cytomegalovirus exposure and HLA in healthy donors (dated by TCRdb to the late 2010s). As for the study more broadly: An earlier analysis of roughly 610 of the donors reported 276 Gb of sequence data and 95 million to 130 million unique TCR beta sequences obtained from some 170 million T cells. Roughly 300 gigabases of sequencing data and tens of millions of unique TCR sequences were included in an early release covering roughly 600 HLA-typed donors. The genetic ancestry cluster associated with self-reported Caucasian donors included over 80% of the approximately 430 genotyped donors. The study aimed to test whether cataloging public T cell receptors could reveal signatures of past pathogen exposure. The T cell repertoires of some 670 subjects were profiled by immunosequencing and related to cytomegalovirus serostatus. A separate validation cohort of about 110 different subjects was used in addition to the approximately 700-subject first cohort. The study combined high-throughput TCR immunosequencing, statistical association of individual TCRs with disease status, and machine learning to predict cytomegalovirus infection status. A later analysis re-examined previously published TCR beta repertoires from about 700 donors and added high-resolution HLA genotyping to investigate patterns of TCR occurrence. The later analysis used no new phenotypic data to find candidate immune exposures, relying instead on TCR beta sequences and their occurrence across donors. To decide whether each TCR beta V gene segment behaved as functional or pseudogenic, an earlier analysis of nearly 600 of the donors relied on high-throughput TCR beta sequencing. Donor age, sex, ethnicity and CMV serostatus were collected together with the repertoire data. In a later genetic analysis, genome-wide SNP genotypes for 398 of the 666 donors were used, and that subset was treated as a discovery cohort. All discovery cohort repertoires had been generated on a single sequencing platform. HLA typing included class I and class II loci at four-digit resolution. The number of typed donors differed by locus: about 620-640 for A, B, C, DRB1 and DQB1; 500 to 550 for DQA1; some 590 for DPA1; and some 450 for DPB1. Roughly 5 DR-DQ haplotypes were handled as single units for association and clustering, since linkage in the cohort was strong. Among 398 genotyped donors of the cohort, an average of about 240,000 unique TCR beta nucleotide sequences were sequenced per donor, roughly 20% of them non-productive. Results and caveats for the whole study, not just this receptor: Specific HLA alleles were associated with more than 15,000 TCR beta sequences at a false discovery rate of 0.05 in a later analysis. The earlier analysis of a few hundred of the donors excluded 15 to 20 rarely observed V segments, including chromosome 9 orphons, because counts were too low. In the study, approximately 160 TCR beta chains were listed as associated with cytomegalovirus. In a later genetic analysis, fewer N-insertions in productive TCRs were reported among donors in an Asian-associated ancestry cluster than the 666-donor mean. Several of the top co-occurrence clusters appeared to be linked to parvovirus B19, influenza, CMV and Epstein-Barr virus, according to a later analysis. A later analysis found that TCR association rates varied across HLA loci, with DRB1 alleles showing the most associated TCRs and HLA-C alleles the fewest. When HLA alleles, especially DR and DQ, strongly co-occurred, TCR associations were difficult to assign to individual alleles. In vitro tests confirmed that three of the cytomegalovirus-associated TCR beta chains recognize cytomegalovirus antigens. A further reported finding was that TCR beta sequences accurately predicted the HLA-A and HLA-B alleles for most subjects in the first cohort. Correlated functional status among segregating V segments might be attributable to linkage disequilibrium, but an unknown experimental factor could not be ruled out. HLA typing was unavailable for some donors at each locus, so association tests used only the typed subset. According to a later analysis, most CMV-associated TCR beta chains appeared to be HLA-restricted, and the HLA associations seemed to be driven largely by CMV exposure. In an earlier analysis of roughly 500 of the donors, most TCR beta V segments appeared in productive rearrangements about 90% or about 30% of the time, broadly matching IMGT annotations. Sequencing depth was assumed to be roughly uniform across donors in the presence/absence analyses, though that assumption may not hold. Compared with equally common non-associated chains, HLA-associated TCR beta chains in a later analysis were more clonally expanded and had lower generation probabilities. The classifier was reported to diagnose cytomegalovirus status with high specificity and sensitivity in both the original cohort and the validation cohort. CMV serostatus was the only immune exposure information available for the cohort. Most TCR sequences were observed very rarely across donors, whereas some public TCRs were present in many individuals. It was suggested by the authors that the approach could potentially be generalized to other disease states and immunological phenotypes. Only TCR beta chains were sequenced in this cohort, and the absence of alpha or paired-chain data limited detectable features. A cluster of highly shared sequence variants was judged likely to represent a technical artifact of the sequencing pipeline. An association between a missense DCLRE1C variant and V-gene and J-gene trimming of TCR beta chains was found in a later genetic analysis and replicated in an independent cohort. Some IMGT-functional V segments, including TRBV6-2 and TRBV6-3, could not be told apart with the 87-base-pair reads, so those segments were excluded.

The cohort consisted of hundreds of healthy bone marrow donors. Cohort members were all nominally healthy when sampled, although unrecorded immune exposures were likely present. The donor tested CMV seronegative, placing the donor among the 300 to 400 seronegative members of the cohort. A peripheral blood sample was provided by each donor, and peripheral blood mononuclear cells were used for TCR beta sequencing. Genomic DNA extraction from the blood cell samples was performed with the Qiagen DNeasy Blood Extraction Kit. CDR1 and CDR2 were assigned from the germline V gene as SGHDN and FVKESK. Unmatched junction bases come to 5, with V trimmed by 2 bases and J by 5 bases. Its CDR3 holds 15 amino acids, cysteine through phenylalanine. The retained sequence is limited to the CDR3, 45 bases, with the frame set at the first base. Libraries were made using the immunoSEQ multiplex PCR assay. For the multiplex PCR, a mixture combining 60 forward primers for TCR Vbeta segments and 13 reverse primers for TCR Jbeta segments was used. A multiplex PCR assay on genomic DNA amplified the CDR3 region of rearranged TCR beta genes. Amplified TCR beta libraries were sequenced as 87-base-pair reads on the Illumina HiSeq System. For the original study's pipeline: A later analysis tallied around 80 million unique TCR beta chains across the 550 to 850 repertoires, and about 10 million of those chains were shared by two or more donors. Raw reads were error-corrected and collapsed into unique sequences with a nearest-neighbor algorithm that merged closely related sequences to remove PCR and sequencing errors. To assign V, D and J gene segments, CDR3 sequences were aligned to IMGT reference sequences. For a sequence to be retained, a match of at least six nucleotides to both a V gene segment and a J gene segment was required. Rearrangements were classified as productive when the CDR3 lacked stop codons and remained in frame with V and J, and all other rearrangements were classified as non-productive. Following IMGT convention, CDR3 was defined as the stretch from the second conserved V-encoded cysteine up to the conserved J-encoded phenylalanine. The earlier analysis of 587 of the donors excluded sequences that lacked an unambiguous match to a single V gene segment. In an earlier analysis of approximately 590 of the donors, a V segment was called functional when productive rearrangements were above 56.7%, and segregating when the standard deviation between donors exceeded 5%. A statistical classification framework was built to diagnose cytomegalovirus status from the catalog of TCR beta chain sequences. V and J gene assignment, in a later analysis, came from comparing TCR nucleotide sequences with IMGT/GENE-DB human TR gene sequences. The TCRdist pipeline was used in a later analysis to assign CDR3 sequences and most-parsimonious VDJ recombination scenarios. A later analysis defined each TCR beta chain by its CDR3 amino acid sequence plus V-gene family, and excluded reads lacking a unique V-gene family. In a later analysis, 500 to 650 highly shared, low-generation-probability nucleotide sequences were removed to address suspected cross-contamination and a sequencing artifact. In a later analysis, a clonal expansion index for each public chain was calculated from normalized within-repertoire ranks of inferred template counts. A later analysis computed generation probabilities with a VDJ recombination model fitted to out-of-frame rearrangements, and checked the results against IGoR. In a later analysis, TCR-TCR, TCR-HLA and TCR-CMV co-occurrence was scored with hypergeometric tests, and a repertoire-size bias correction was applied to TCR pairs. A later analysis estimated false discovery rates by permuting HLA or CMV assignments 20 times. A later analysis grouped co-occurring TCRs with DBSCAN, adding TCRdist sequence similarity when clustering within HLA-allele-positive subsets. Repertoires with fewer than 30,000 or more than 120,000 public chains were left out of co-occurrence clustering, as were about 5 repertoires with anomalous nucleotide sharing. TCRdb retrieved this table from immuneACCESS and kept in-frame rearrangements only. Not all clones are present; in checked studies, unresolved V genes account for under half, and no reason is known for the remainder. D and trimming were read from the DNA, whereas the V and J calls and clone size are those reported in that table. The sample contains around 110,000 clones, roughly 69% of them found a single time. The ten largest clones add up to 2% to 2.5% of the sample.

The sample consisted of PBMCs. This TCR came from a woman between 25 and 40 years old in good health and CMV-seronegative. This chain joins TRBV14 to TRBJ2-1, with TRBD2 identical over 8 junction bases. CDR3 protein: CASSQLLAANNEQFF. The sequenced DNA: TGTGCCAGCAGCCAATTACTAGCGGCAAACAATGAGCAGTTCTTC.